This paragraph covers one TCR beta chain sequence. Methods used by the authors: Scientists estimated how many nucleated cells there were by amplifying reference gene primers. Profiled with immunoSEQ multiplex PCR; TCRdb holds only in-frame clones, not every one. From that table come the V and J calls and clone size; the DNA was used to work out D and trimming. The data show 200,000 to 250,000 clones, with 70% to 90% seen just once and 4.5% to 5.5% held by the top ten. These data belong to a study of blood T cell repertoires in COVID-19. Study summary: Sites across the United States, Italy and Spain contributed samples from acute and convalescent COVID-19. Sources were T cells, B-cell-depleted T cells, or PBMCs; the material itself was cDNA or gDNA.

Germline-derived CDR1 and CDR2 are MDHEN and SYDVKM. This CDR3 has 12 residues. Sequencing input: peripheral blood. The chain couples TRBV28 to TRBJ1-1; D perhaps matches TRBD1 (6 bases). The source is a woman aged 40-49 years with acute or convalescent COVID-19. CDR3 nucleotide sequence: TGTGTCTCACAGGGACGTAGCACTGAAGCTTTCTTT. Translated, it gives CVSQGRSTEAFF.